The 2 T cell receptor beta chains below come from one sample, sequenced in a study of blood T cell repertoires in COVID-19. Using immunoSEQ multiplex PCR, the repertoire was profiled, and TCRdb retains in-frame clones only, with some absent. Of more than 60,000 clones in the sample, 88% were seen once. The specimen sequenced was PBMCs or T cells enriched from blood (not recorded which). The receptors were gathered from a woman aged 40 to 49 who had recovered from COVID-19.

The chain joins TRBV28 to TRBJ2-3, with 13 bases identical to TRBD2. Germline V gene lookup returns CDR1 MDHEN and CDR2 SYDVKM. The CDR3 totals 16 residues. Unmatched junction bases numbered 3, after V lost 5 bases and J lost 1 base. The CDR3 protein is CASSPGTSGGTDTQYF. CDR3 nucleotide sequence: TGTGCCAGCAGTCCCGGGACTAGCGGGGGCACAGATACGCAGTATTTT.

The chain's CDR3 is CASSRDRESNQPQHF. As DNA, the CDR3 is TGTGCCAGTAGTAGGGACAGGGAATCGAATCAGCCCCAGCATTTT. The V gene is TRBV19, the J gene TRBJ1-5; 9 bases fit TRBD1. The ends lost 4 bases at V and 4 bases at J; junction bases unmatched: 5. The length of the CDR3 is 15 residues. Germline CDR1 and CDR2: LNHDA and SQIVND (reference sequence).